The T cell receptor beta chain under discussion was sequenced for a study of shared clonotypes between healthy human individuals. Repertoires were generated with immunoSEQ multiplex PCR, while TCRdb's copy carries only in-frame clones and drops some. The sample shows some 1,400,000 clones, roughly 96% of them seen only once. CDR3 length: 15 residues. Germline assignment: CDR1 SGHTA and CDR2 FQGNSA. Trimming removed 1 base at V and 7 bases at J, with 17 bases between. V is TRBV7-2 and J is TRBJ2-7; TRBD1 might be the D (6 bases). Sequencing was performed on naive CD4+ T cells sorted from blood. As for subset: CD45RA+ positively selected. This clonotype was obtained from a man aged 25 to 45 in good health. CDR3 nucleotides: TGTGCCAGCAGCTTAGTGCACAGGGAAGAAAAAGAGCAGTACTTC. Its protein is CASSLVHREEKEQYF.